The 20 T cell receptor beta chains below come from one sample, sequenced in a study of human T cells and chemical hapten exposure. The time point is: patch test 1, 2 weeks after DPC sensitization. Treatment in this sample: therapeutic diphenylcyclopropenone sensitization with weekly scalp DPC. One entry per CDR3 protein, called by TCRdb with MiXCR from the RACE reads. There are fewer than 400,000 distinct CDR3 sequences in the sample; 6% to 8.5% occur only once, and about 8% lies in the top ten. Specimen: whole blood, collected in connection with sensitization to the hapten diphenylcyclopropenone (DPC). Receptors were obtained from a woman between 18 and 29 years old with alopecia areata. Some clones in this sample may be carry-over from other donors' samples.

This rearrangement joins TRBV10-2 to TRBJ2-1; no clear D. Germline V gene data show CDR1 as WSHSY and CDR2 as SAAADI. The CDR3 loop spans 12 amino acids. V shed 6 bases and J shed 4 bases, with 7 bases lying between them. CDR3 loop: CASRPEYNEQFF. CDR3 in DNA: TGCGCCAGCAGACCCGAGTACAATGAGCAGTTCTTC.

The chain uses TRBV28 and TRBJ1-1; D may be TRBD1 (6 bases). V was cut by 5 bases and J by 8 bases, with 12 bases left in between. CDR1 is MDHEN, CDR2 SYDVKM, per germline. The CDR3 covers 12 residues. The CDR3 region has the DNA TGTGCCAGCAGTCCTGGGGGCCAGGAAGCTTTCTTT. Translating gives CASSPGGQEAFF.

The V and J genes are TRBV27 and TRBJ2-2; D might be TRBD1 (6 bases). Germline assignment: CDR1 MNHEY and CDR2 SMNVEV (reference sequence). This CDR3 contains 15 residues. V lost 2 bases, J lost 5 bases, and 12 bases lay in between. The CDR3 nucleotides are TGTGCCAGCAGTTTAAACGACAGGCGAACCGGGGAGCTGTTTTTT. Translation: CASSLNDRRTGELFF.

Worth noting for this clonotype: One end of the junction varies from germline; a read error may be responsible. J is TRBJ1-2 and V is TRBV28, with a tentative D call TRBD1 (5 bases). From germline, CDR1 is MDHEN and CDR2 SYDVKM. The CDR3 runs 12 residues. CDR3 protein: CACSQGGYGYTF. The CDR3 DNA reads TGTGCCTGCAGTCAGGGTGGCTATGGCTACACCTTC.

This clonotype has a handful of counts. This chain connects TRBV11-2 to TRBJ2-3; no reliable D call. The length of the CDR3 is 17 residues. The V gene's germline CDR1 is SGHAT and CDR2 FQNNGV. Trimming removed 1 base from V and 2 bases from J, with 16 bases in between. The CDR3 nucleotides read TGTGCCAGCAGCTTAGGGGGTAGCTTTAAGAACACAGATACGCAGTATTTT. It yields the protein CASSLGGSFKNTDTQYF.

This sequence joins TRBV29-1 and TRBJ2-6, with 10 nucleotides matching TRBD1. The CDR3 loop spans 16 amino acids. J gave up 0 bases and V 6 bases, and 5 bases lay outside the gene matches. CDR1 is SQVTM and CDR2 is ANQGSEA in the germline V gene. CDR3 DNA: TGCAGCGTCCTTGGACAGGGGGACTCTGGGGCCAACGTCCTGACTTTC. This encodes CSVLGQGDSGANVLTF.

This clonotype was counted only a few times. V and J are TRBV20-1 and TRBJ1-5; D is unresolved. CDR3 length equals 13 residues. V was shortened by 6 bases and J by 0 bases, with 9 bases between the two germline ends. Looked up from germline, CDR1 is DFQATT and CDR2 is SNEGSKA (reference sequence). The CDR3 here is CSARAGSNQPQHF. CDR3 bases: TGCAGTGCCCGAGCCGGTAGCAATCAGCCCCAGCATTTT.

This clonotype was counted at least ten times. The chain has TRBV2 and TRBJ2-1, with D possibly being TRBD2 (6 bases). This CDR3 is built from 14 residues. Per germline, CDR1 SNHLY and CDR2 FYNNEI. The V and J ends lost 8 bases and 4 bases respectively, with 15 bases between them. CDR3 sequence: CASGASGLYNEQFF. CDR3 sequence (DNA): TGTGCCAGCGGCGCCAGCGGACTATACAATGAGCAGTTCTTC. The whole variable domain, filled in from reference TRBV2 and TRBJ2-1, reads EPEVTQTPSHQVTQMGQEVILRCVPISNHLYFYWYRQILGQKVEFLVSFYNNEISEKSEIFDDQFSVERPDGSNFTLKIRSTKLEDSAMYFCASGASGLYNEQFFGPGTRLTVL.

This chain links TRBV27 with TRBJ2-7, with TRBD1 matching 9 bases. V lost 6 bases and J lost 3; bases outside the gene matches: 6. There are 14 residues in the CDR3. The germline V gene encodes CDR1 MNHEY and CDR2 SMNVEV (reference sequence). In DNA, the CDR3 is TGTGCCAGCAGCCTCCGGGACAGGGACTACGAGCAGTACTTC. Protein: CASSLRDRDYEQYF.

This chain uses TRBV20-1 with TRBJ1-4; D is ambiguous. Germline loops: CDR1 DFQATT, CDR2 SNEGSKA (reference sequence). The germline V and J ends were trimmed by 4 bases and 5 bases, with 11 bases remaining between them. CDR3 length: 13 residues. The CDR3, as DNA: TGCAGTGCTATAAGTCAGCCCAATGAAAAACTGTTTTTT. Its protein product is CSAISQPNEKLFF.

Many counts were recorded for this clonotype. The chain joins TRBV12-3 or TRBV12-4 to TRBJ2-7; 9 bases map to TRBD1. J gave up 4 bases and V 5 bases, and 12 bases lay outside the gene matches. The CDR3 has 16 amino acids. CDR3 bases: TGTGCCAGCAGTCGCCCAATCCGGGACAGGGTATACGAGCAGTACTTC. It specifies CASSRPIRDRVYEQYF.

J is TRBJ2-4 and V is TRBV12-3 or TRBV12-4, with 7 positions matching TRBD1. The CDR3 has 15 amino acids. Trimming at V came to 4 bases and at J to 9 bases, leaving 12 bases not matched to a gene. The CDR3: CASSSPQGSSLIQYF. CDR3 nucleotide sequence: TGTGCCAGCAGTTCCCCACAGGGGTCTAGTCTCATTCAGTACTTC.

This clonotype was observed at least ten times. J is TRBJ2-3 and V is TRBV6-1; D may be TRBD1 or TRBD2 (5 bases each). Germline CDR1 reads MNHNS; CDR2 reads SASEGT. CDR3 length: 16 amino acids. Trimming left V 2 bases short and J 6 bases short, with 18 bases between. Here the CDR3 reads CASSEYRSGAWDTQYF. In nucleotides, the CDR3 is TGTGCCAGCAGTGAATACAGGAGCGGCGCCTGGGATACGCAGTATTTT.

The table lists this clonotype with many counts. The V call is TRBV11-2, the J call TRBJ2-5, with 12 bases that match TRBD2. Germline V gives CDR1 SGHAT, CDR2 FQNNGV. V lost 7 bases and J lost 3; bases outside the gene matches: 6. The CDR3 is 15 amino acids. The CDR3 DNA follows: TGTGCCAGCACTCCCCGGACTAGCGGGGAAGAGACCCAGTACTTC. This gives the protein CASTPRTSGEETQYF.

The chain uses TRBV29-1 and TRBJ2-5; the match to TRBD2 covers 8 bases. Germline V gives CDR1 SQVTM, CDR2 ANQGSEA. The CDR3 is 12 amino acids. J was trimmed by 9 bases and V by 3 bases; bases with no gene match: 6. The CDR3 sequence: CSVDNTGGAQYF. The CDR3 bases are TGCAGCGTTGACAATACGGGGGGGGCCCAGTACTTC.

This clonotype was seen many times. The chain combines TRBV28 with TRBJ2-7; D perhaps matches TRBD1 (6 bases). Deletions cut 3 bases from V and 10 bases from J, with 16 bases between. CDR3 length equals 13 residues. Germline V gene sequence: CDR1 MDHEN, CDR2 SYDVKM. The CDR3 DNA is TGTGCCAGCAGTTTTGGACAGACCAAACTCCAGTACTTC. Protein product: CASSFGQTKLQYF.

The V and J genes are TRBV29-1 and TRBJ2-7; 10 bases are a match to TRBD1. From germline, CDR1 is SQVTM and CDR2 ANQGSEA. The CDR3 runs 13 residues. After removal of 6 bases from V and 3 bases from J, the junction contained 5 bases not matched to a gene. The CDR3 is CSVPGQGFYEQYF. CDR3 DNA sequence: TGCAGCGTACCGGGACAGGGGTTCTACGAGCAGTACTTC.

J is TRBJ2-2 and V is TRBV4-3; a possible D gene is TRBD1 (5 bases). This CDR3 region has 16 residues. With 1 base removed from V and 2 bases from J, the gap between germline ends came to 11 bases. Germline lookup yields CDR1 LGHNA and CDR2 YSLEER. DNA of the CDR3: TGCGCCAGCAGCCAAGTTAGACAGACAAACACCGGGGAGCTGTTTTTT. It codes for CASSQVRQTNTGELFF.

The genes are TRBV12-3 or TRBV12-4 and TRBJ2-1, with no clear D. This CDR3 comprises 12 residues. V lost 4 bases, J lost 4 bases, and 5 bases lay in between. The CDR3 is CASSSTYNEQFF. CDR3 coding DNA: TGTGCCAGCAGTTCAACTTACAATGAGCAGTTCTTC.

The chain has TRBV12-3 or TRBV12-4 and TRBJ1-5; D is possibly TRBD1 (6 bases). The CDR3 totals 15 residues. V was cut by 2 bases and J by 6 bases, with 14 bases left in between. CDR3 in amino acids: CASSLNRQGTQPQHF. CDR3 DNA: TGTGCCAGCAGTTTAAATCGGCAGGGGACTCAGCCCCAGCATTTT.